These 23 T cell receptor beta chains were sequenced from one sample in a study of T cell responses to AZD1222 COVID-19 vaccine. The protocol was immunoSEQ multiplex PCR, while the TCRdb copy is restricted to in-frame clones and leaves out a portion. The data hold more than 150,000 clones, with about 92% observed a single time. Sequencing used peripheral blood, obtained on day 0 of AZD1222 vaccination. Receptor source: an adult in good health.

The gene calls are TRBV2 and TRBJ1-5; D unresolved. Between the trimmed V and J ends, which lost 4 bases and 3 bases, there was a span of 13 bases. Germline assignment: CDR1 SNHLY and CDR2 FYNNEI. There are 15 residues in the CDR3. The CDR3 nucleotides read TGTGCCAGCAGTGGGACCGCGGGCCCCAATCAGCCCCAGCATTTT. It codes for CASSGTAGPNQPQHF.

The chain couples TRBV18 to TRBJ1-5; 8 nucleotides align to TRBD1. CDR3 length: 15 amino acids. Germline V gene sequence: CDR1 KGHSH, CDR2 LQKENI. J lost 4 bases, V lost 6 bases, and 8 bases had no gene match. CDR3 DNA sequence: TGTGCCAGCTCCCTTCAGGGGGCGCGAAATCAGCCCCAGCATTTT. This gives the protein CASSLQGARNQPQHF.

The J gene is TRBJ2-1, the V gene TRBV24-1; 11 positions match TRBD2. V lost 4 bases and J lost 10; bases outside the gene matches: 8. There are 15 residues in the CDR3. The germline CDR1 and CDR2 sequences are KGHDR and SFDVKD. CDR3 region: CATSDASGRPGEQFF. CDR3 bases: TGTGCCACCAGTGACGCTAGCGGGAGGCCGGGAGAGCAGTTCTTC.

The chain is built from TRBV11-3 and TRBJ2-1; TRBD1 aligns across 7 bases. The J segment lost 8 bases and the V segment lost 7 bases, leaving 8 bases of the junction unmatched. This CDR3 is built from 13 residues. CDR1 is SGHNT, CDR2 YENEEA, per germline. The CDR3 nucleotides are TGTGCCAGCAAAGGACAGGCCAACGATGAGCAGTTCTTC. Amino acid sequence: CASKGQANDEQFF.

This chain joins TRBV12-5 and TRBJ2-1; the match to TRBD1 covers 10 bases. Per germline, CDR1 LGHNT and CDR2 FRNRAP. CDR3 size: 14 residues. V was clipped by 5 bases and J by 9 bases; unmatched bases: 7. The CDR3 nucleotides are TGTGCTAGTGGTCTGGGACAGGGGAGCGGTGAGCAGTTCTTC. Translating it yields CASGLGQGSGEQFF.

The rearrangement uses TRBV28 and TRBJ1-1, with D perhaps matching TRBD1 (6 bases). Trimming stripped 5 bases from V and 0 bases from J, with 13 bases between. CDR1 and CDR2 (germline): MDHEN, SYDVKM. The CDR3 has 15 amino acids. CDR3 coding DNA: TGTGCCAGCAGTCCCCAGGGACACCTGAACACTGAAGCTTTCTTT. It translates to CASSPQGHLNTEAFF.

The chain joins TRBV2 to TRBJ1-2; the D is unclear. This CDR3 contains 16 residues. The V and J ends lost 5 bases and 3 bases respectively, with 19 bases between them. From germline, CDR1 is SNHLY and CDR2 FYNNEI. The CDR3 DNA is TGTGCCAGCAGTCCCTCTGTAGGTTCAGGCTACTATGGCTACACCTTC. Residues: CASSPSVGSGYYGYTF.

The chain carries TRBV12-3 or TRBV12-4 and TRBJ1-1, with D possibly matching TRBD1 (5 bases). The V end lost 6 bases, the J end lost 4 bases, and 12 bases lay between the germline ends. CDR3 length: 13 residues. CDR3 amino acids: CASRVQEGTEAFF. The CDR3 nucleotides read TGTGCCAGCAGGGTACAGGAGGGCACTGAAGCTTTCTTT.

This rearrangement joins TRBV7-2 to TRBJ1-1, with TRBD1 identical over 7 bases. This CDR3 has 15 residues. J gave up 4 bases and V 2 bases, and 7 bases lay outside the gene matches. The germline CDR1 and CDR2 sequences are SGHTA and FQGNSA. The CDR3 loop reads CASSLYGQAGTEAFF. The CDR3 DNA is TGTGCCAGCAGCTTATACGGACAGGCGGGCACTGAAGCTTTCTTT.

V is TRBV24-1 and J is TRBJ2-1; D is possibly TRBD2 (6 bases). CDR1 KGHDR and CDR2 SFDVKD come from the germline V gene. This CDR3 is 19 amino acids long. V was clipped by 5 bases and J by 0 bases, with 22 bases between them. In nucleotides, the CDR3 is TGTGCCACCAGTGGGGGCCCGCCGCGGGGCGTGAGCTCCTACAATGAGCAGTTCTTC. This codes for CATSGGPPRGVSSYNEQFF.

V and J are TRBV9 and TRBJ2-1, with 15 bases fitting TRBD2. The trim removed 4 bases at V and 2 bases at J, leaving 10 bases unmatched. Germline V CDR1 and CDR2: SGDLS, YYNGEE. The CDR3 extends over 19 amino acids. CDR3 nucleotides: TGTGCCAGCAGCCACACCAAGGGGACTAGCGGGGGGCCCTACAATGAGCAGTTCTTC. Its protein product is CASSHTKGTSGGPYNEQFF. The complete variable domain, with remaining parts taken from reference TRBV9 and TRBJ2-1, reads DSGVTQTPKHLITATGQRVTLRCSPRSGDLSVYWYQQSLDQGLQFLIQYYNGEERAKGNILERFSAQQFPDLHSELNLSSLELGDSALYFCASSHTKGTSGGPYNEQFFGPGTRLTVL.

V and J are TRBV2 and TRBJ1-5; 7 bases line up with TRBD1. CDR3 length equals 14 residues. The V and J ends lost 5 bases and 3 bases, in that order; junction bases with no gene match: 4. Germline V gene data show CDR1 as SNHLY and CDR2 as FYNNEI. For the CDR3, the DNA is TGTGCCAGCAGTAGACAGGGCCTCAATCAGCCCCAGCATTTT. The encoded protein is CASSRQGLNQPQHF.

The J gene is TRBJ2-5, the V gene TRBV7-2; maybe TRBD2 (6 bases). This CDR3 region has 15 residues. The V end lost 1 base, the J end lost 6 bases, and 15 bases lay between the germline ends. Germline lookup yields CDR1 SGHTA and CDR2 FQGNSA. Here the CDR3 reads CASSLEALAWQTQYF. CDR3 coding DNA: TGTGCCAGCAGCTTAGAGGCCCTAGCGTGGCAGACCCAGTACTTC. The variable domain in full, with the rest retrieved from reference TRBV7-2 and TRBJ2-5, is GAGVSQSPSNKVTEKGKDVELRCDPISGHTALYWYRQSLGQGLEFLIYFQGNSAPDKSGLPSDRFSAERTGGSVSTLTIQRTQQEDSAVYLCASSLEALAWQTQYFGPGTRLLVL.

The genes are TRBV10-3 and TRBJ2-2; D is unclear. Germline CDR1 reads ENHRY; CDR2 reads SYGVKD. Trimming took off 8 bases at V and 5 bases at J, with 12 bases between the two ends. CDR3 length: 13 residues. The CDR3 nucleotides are TGTGCCATCTCTTGGGAAGTTACCGGGGAGCTGTTTTTT. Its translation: CAISWEVTGELFF.

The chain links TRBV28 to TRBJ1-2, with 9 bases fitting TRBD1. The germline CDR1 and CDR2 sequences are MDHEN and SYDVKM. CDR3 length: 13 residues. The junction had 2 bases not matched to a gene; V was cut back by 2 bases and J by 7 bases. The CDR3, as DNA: TGTGCCAGCAGTTTAAACAGGGGGCTTGGCTACACCTTC. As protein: CASSLNRGLGYTF.

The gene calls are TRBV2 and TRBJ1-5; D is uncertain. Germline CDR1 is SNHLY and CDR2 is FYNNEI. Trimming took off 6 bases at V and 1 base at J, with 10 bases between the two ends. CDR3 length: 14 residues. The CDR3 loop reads CASRVGISNQPQHF. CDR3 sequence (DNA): TGTGCCAGCAGGGTGGGGATCAGCAATCAGCCCCAGCATTTT.

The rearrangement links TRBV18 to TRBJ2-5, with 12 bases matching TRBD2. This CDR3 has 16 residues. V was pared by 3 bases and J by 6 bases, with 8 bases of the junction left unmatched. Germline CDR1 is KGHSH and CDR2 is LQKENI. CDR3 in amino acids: CASSPLQTSGRQTQYF. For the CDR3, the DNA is TGTGCCAGCTCACCGCTCCAGACTAGCGGGAGACAGACCCAGTACTTC.

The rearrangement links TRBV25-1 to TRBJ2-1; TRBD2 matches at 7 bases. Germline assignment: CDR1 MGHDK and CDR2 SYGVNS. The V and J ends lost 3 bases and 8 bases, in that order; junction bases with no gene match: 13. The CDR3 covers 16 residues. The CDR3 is CASSEYFSGTIDEQFF. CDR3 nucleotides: TGTGCCAGCAGTGAGTATTTCAGCGGGACTATCGATGAGCAGTTCTTC.

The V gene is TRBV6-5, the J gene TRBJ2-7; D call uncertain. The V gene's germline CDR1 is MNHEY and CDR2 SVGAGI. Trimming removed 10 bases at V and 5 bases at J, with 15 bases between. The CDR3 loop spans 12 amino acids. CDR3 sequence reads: CATSPSLNEQYV. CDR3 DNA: TGTGCCACCTCCCCCAGTCTTAACGAGCAGTACGTC.

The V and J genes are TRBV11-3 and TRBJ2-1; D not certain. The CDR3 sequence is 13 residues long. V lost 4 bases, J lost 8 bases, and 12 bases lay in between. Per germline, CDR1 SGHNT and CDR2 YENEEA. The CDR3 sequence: CASSSGPAHEQFF. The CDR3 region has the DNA TGTGCCAGCAGCTCCGGACCTGCCCATGAGCAGTTCTTC.

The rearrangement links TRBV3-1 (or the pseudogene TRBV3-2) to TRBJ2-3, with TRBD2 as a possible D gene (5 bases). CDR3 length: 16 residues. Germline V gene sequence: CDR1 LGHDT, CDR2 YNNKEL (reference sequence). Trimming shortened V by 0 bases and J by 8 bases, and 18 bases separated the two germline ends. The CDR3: CASSQDRGPHGGTQYF. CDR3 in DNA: TGTGCCAGCAGCCAAGATCGCGGGCCCCACGGAGGTACGCAGTATTTT.

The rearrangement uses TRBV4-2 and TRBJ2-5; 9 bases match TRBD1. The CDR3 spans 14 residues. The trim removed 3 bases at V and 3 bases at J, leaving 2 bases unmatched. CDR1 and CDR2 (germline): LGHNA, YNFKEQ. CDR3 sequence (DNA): TGTGCCAGCAGCCACGGGACAGGGAAAGAGACCCAGTACTTC. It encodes CASSHGTGKETQYF.

This CDR3 is CASSQDGEAGTGYYGYTF. The CDR3 nucleotides read TGTGCCAGCAGCCAAGATGGGGAGGCCGGGACAGGGTACTATGGCTACACCTTC. This rearrangement joins TRBV3-1 (or the pseudogene TRBV3-2) to TRBJ1-2, with 9 bases identical to TRBD1. V gave up 0 bases and J gave up 3 bases; unmatched junction bases: 11. Germline CDR1 and CDR2: LGHDT and YNNKEL (reference sequence). The CDR3 runs 18 residues.